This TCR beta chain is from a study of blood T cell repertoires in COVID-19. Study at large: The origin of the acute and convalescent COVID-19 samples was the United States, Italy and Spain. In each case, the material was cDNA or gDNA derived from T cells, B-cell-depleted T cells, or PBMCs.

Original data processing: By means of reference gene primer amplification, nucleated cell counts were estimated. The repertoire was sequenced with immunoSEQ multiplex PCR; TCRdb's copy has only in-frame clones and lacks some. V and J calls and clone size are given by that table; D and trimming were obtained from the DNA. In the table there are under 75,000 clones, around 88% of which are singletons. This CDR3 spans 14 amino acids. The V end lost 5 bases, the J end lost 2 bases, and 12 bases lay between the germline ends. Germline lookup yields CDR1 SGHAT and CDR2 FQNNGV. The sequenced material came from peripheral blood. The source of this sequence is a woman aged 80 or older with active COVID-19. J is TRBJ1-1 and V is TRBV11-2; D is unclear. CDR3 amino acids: CASSRTRVNTEAFF. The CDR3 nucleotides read TGTGCCAGCAGCCGGACGAGGGTAAACACTGAAGCTTTCTTT.